This T cell receptor (beta chain) appears in the sequencing data of a study of OX40 agonist ivuxolimab in advanced cancers. Study-level background: The costimulatory receptor OX40 (CD134) was targeted by ivuxolimab, a fully human IgG2 agonistic monoclonal antibody. The paper describes the monotherapy dose-escalation part (N ≈ 52 patients) of the phase I trial of ivuxolimab. Of the approximately 54 patients in dose escalation, some 20 had hepatocellular carcinoma, roughly 15 had melanoma, 9 had renal cell carcinoma and 9 had head and neck cancer. The purpose of peripheral TCRbeta sequencing was to test whether ivuxolimab changed TCR sequence diversity and led to clonal T-cell expansion. Partial responses occurred in three dose-escalation patients: two with cutaneous melanoma and one with hepatocellular carcinoma. In the dose-escalation cohort, 82.7% of patients were male, and the mean age was roughly 60 years, with a range of roughly 23 to 85. Prior anti-PD-1, anti-PD-L1 or anti-CTLA-4 therapy was permitted, and checkpoint inhibitors had been received by 30% to 40% of dose-escalation patients. Intravenous ivuxolimab was administered to patients every 2 weeks at six dose levels: 0.01, 0.1, 0.3, 1.5, 3 and 10 mg/kg.

For sequencing of the TCRbeta CDR3 region, genomic DNA was extracted from the sorted cells. The immunoSEQ Assay was used to sequence the TCRbeta CDR3 regions. Held by TCRdb, this immuneACCESS table contains in-frame sequences only and omits some clones. Under half of the omission traces to an unresolved V gene where checked; the cause of the rest is unknown. Counted in this sample were some 99,000 clones; about 92% of them appeared once. The ten largest clonotypes hold around 1.6% of the sample. This clone was counted a few times. The antigen it binds to is not known. Within one base of it there is no much larger clone, and no base qualities were kept. Spanning cysteine to phenylalanine, the CDR3 consists of 14 amino acids. The CDR3 DNA has 42 bases and is translated from base 1. CDR1 and CDR2 are read off the germline V gene as ENHRY and SYGVKD. Trimming removed 3 bases from V and 6 bases from J, leaving 12 bases between the germline ends.

The trial excluded patients who had a history of autoimmune disease or were on systemic immunosuppression. Peripheral blood for TCR sequencing was collected from all dose cohorts at baseline, on cycle 4 day 1, and on cycle 7 day 1. The samples were drawn from a first-in-human, open-label, multicenter phase I dose-escalation trial of ivuxolimab. Adults with locally advanced or metastatic head and neck squamous cell, hepatocellular, melanoma or renal cell carcinoma were enrolled in the trial. Before TCR sequencing, CD4+ T cells and CD8+ T cells were sorted from peripheral blood as separate populations. The full study reports these points: Antigen specificity was not determined for the clonally expanded peripheral T cells. After ivuxolimab, CD8+ T cells had more expanded clones than CD4+ T cells on average. Partial responders in the 0.1-3.0 mg/kg groups had among the lowest normalized peripheral clonal expansion, especially among CD8+ T cells. Low levels of normalized T-cell clonal expansion were also seen in some nonresponding patients. At doses of 0.1 to 3.0 mg/kg, clonal expansion of both CD4+ and CD8+ T cells in blood was seen between baseline and week 6.

The receptor's source is an adult with an advanced solid tumor such as melanoma, head and neck, liver or kidney cancer. The sequence is built from TRBV10-3 and TRBJ1-5; TRBD1 could be the D gene, as 6 bases match. The specimen was CD4+ or CD8+ T cells sorted from blood, collected in a trial of the OX40 agonist ivuxolimab. The nucleotide sequence is TGTGCCATCAGTGATTCAGGGGAGAGTCAGCCCCAGCATTTT. This yields the protein CAISDSGESQPQHF.